The sequence of this T cell receptor beta chain was determined in a study of glioma-infiltrating T cells. Study-wide results and caveats: Gliomas, especially low-grade, showed above-expected tissue-blood divergence; non-neoplastic patients showed below.

Amplification of TCR alpha and beta CDR3 regions from RNA used iRepertoire nested multiplex PCR. One-step reverse transcription and amplification started from approximately 100-400 ng of tissue mRNA or PBMC total RNA. TCRdb itself ran the multiplex PCR reads through MiXCR, one entry per CDR3 protein. This table holds 150,000 to 200,000 distinct CDR3 sequences, around 30% found once. J was trimmed by 3 bases and V by 5 bases; bases with no gene match: 6. CDR3 length: 15 amino acids. From germline, CDR1 is MNHEY and CDR2 SMNVEV (reference sequence). As regards this clonotype: What it binds is unknown.

The V call is TRBV27, the J call TRBJ2-7, with 11 bases fitting TRBD1. Sequencing was done on a sample of glioma tissue, nonneoplastic brain tissue, or PBMCs (not recorded which). The source of this sequence is a human donor with low-grade glioma or glioblastoma, undergoing nonglioma brain surgery, or in good health (not recorded which). The DNA for the CDR3 is TGTGCCAGCAGTCCGCGGACAGGGGGCTTCTACGAGCAGTACTTC. Amino acids: CASSPRTGGFYEQYF.